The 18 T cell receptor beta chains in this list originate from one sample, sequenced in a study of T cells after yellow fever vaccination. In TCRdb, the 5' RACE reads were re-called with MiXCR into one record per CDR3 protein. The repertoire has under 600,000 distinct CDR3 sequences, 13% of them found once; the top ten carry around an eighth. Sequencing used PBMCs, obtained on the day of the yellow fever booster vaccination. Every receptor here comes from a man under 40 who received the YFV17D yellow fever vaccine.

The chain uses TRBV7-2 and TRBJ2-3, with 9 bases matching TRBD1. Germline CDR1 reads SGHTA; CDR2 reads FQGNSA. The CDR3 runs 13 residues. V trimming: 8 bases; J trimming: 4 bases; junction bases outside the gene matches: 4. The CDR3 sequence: CASAGQGADTQYF. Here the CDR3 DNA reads TGTGCCAGCGCGGGACAGGGTGCAGATACGCAGTATTTT.

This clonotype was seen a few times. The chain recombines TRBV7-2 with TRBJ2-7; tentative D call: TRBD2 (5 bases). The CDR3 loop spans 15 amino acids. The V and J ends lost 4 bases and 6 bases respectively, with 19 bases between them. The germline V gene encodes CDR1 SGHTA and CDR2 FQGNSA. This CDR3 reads CASSSSRSGVFEQYF. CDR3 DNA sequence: TGTGCCAGCAGCTCATCCCGCTCCGGGGTCTTCGAGCAGTACTTC.

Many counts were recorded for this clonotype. CDR3 sequence (DNA): TGTGCCACCTCCTCGACAGGTTTTGCCAAAAACATTCAGTACTTC. Its protein product is CATSSTGFAKNIQYF. The genes are TRBV19 and TRBJ2-4; tentatively, D is TRBD1 (6 bases). Looked up from germline, CDR1 is LNHDA and CDR2 is SQIVND (reference sequence). Trimming cost V 10 bases and J 1 base, with 17 bases left between them. This CDR3 comprises 15 residues.

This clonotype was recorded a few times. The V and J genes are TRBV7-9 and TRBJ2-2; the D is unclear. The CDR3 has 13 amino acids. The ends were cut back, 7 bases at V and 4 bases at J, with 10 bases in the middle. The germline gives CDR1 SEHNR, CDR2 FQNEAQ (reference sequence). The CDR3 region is CASTERGTGELFF. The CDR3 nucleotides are TGTGCCAGCACCGAAAGAGGCACCGGGGAGCTGTTTTTT.

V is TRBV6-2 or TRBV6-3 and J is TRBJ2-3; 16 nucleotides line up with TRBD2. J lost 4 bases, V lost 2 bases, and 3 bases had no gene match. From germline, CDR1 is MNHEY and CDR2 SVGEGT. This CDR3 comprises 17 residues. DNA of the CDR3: TGTGCCAGCAGTTACGGGACTAGCGGGAGGGCCGCAGATACGCAGTATTTT. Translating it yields CASSYGTSGRAADTQYF.

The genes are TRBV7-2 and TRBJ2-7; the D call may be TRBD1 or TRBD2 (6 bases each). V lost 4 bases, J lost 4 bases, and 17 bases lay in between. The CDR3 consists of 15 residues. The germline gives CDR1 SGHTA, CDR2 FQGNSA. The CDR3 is CASSSTRTGRYEQYF. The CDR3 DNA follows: TGTGCCAGCAGCTCCACCCGCACAGGGAGGTACGAGCAGTACTTC.

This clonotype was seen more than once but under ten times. CDR3 nucleotides: TGTGCCAGCAGTCACAGAAGGATGTTAGCGGGAGTCTACGAGCAGTACTTC. Its protein is CASSHRRMLAGVYEQYF. This sequence joins TRBV28 and TRBJ2-7, with 9 bases matching TRBD2. This CDR3 contains 17 residues. Germline V gene sequence: CDR1 MDHEN, CDR2 SYDVKM. Germline trimming cut 5 bases from V and 3 bases from J; bases unmatched to any gene: 14.

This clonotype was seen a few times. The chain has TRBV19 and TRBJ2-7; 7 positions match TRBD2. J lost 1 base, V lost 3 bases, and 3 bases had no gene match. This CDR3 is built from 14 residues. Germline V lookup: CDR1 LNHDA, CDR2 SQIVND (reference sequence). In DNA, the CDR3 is TGTGCCAGTAGTATCTTGCGGGAGTCCTACGAGCAGTACTTC. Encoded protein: CASSILRESYEQYF.

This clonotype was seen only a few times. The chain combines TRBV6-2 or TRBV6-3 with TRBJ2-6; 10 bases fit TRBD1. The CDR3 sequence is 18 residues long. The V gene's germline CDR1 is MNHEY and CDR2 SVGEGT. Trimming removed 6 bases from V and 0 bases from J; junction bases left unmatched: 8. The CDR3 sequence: CASRHGTGAFSGANVLTF. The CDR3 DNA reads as TGTGCCAGCAGGCATGGGACAGGGGCCTTCTCTGGGGCCAACGTCCTGACTTTC.

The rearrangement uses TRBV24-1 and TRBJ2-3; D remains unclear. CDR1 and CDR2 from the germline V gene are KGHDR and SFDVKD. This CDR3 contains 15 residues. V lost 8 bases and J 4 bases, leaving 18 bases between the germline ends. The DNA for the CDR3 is TGTGCCACCACACCCACCACTGGTAGCCCAGATACGCAGTATTTT. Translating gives CATTPTTGSPDTQYF.

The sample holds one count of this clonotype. The CDR3 spells CSVAGTGNEKLFF. CDR3 nucleotide sequence: TGCAGCGTTGCTGGGACAGGGAATGAAAAACTGTTTTTT. The chain links TRBV29-1 to TRBJ1-4, with 9 nucleotides matching TRBD1. The CDR3 has 13 residues. V gave up 4 bases and J gave up 5 bases; unmatched junction bases: 2. Germline V CDR1 and CDR2: SQVTM, ANQGSEA.

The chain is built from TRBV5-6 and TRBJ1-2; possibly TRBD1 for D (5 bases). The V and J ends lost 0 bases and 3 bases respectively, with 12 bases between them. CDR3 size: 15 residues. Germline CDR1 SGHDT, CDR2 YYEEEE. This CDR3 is CASSLEGVRDYGYTF. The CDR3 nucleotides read TGTGCCAGCAGCTTGGAAGGGGTAAGGGACTATGGCTACACCTTC. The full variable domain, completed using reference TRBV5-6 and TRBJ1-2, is DAGVTQSPTHLIKTRGQQVTLRCSPKSGHDTVSWYQQALGQGPQFIFQYYEEEERQRGNFPDRFSGHQFPNYSSELNVNALLLGDSALYLCASSLEGVRDYGYTFGSGTRLTVV.

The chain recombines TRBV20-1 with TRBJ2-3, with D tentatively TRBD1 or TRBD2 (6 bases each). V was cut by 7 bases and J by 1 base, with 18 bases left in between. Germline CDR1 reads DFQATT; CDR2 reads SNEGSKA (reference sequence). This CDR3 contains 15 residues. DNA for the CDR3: TGCAGTGTCACCGCCGGGGGCGGGGGCACAGATACGCAGTATTTT. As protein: CSVTAGGGGTDTQYF.

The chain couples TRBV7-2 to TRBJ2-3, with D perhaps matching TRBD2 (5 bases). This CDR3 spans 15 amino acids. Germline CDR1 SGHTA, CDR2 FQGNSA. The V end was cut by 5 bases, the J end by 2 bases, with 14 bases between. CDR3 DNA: TGTGCCAGCAGCCCGAGGGTGATAACCACAGATACGCAGTATTTT. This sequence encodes CASSPRVITTDTQYF.

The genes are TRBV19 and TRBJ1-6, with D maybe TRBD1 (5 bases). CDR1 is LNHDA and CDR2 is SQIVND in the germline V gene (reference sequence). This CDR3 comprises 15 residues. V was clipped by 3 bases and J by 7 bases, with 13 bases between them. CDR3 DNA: TGTGCCAGTAGTATCGGGACGGAGATCAATTCACCCCTCCACTTT. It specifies CASSIGTEINSPLHF.

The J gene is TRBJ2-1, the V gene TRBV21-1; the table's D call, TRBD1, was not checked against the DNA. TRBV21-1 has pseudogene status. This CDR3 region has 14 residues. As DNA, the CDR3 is TGTGCCAGCAGCGGGGGGAAATCCTACAATGAGCAGTTCTTC. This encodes CASSGGKSYNEQFF.

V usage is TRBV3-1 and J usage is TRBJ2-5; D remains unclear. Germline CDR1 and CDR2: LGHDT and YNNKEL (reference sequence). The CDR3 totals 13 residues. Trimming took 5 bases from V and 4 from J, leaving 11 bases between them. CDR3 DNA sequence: TGTGCCAGCAGCAACGCAGCCAGAGAGACCCAGTACTTC. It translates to CASSNAARETQYF.

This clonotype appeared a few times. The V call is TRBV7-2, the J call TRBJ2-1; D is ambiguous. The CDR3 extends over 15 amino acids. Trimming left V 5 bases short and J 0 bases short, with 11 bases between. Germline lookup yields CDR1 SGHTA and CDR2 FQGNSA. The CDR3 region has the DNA TGTGCCAGCAGCCGTGACTTTAGCTCCTACAATGAGCAGTTCTTC. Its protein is CASSRDFSSYNEQFF.